This T cell receptor (beta chain) emerged from a study of Ad26.COV2.S vaccination and SARS-CoV-2 variants. As for the study in general: Ad26.COV2.S given intramuscularly, once or twice 56 days apart.

Treatment here: about 20 received Ad26.COV2.S at low or high dose, single or two shots; several received placebo; per-sample allocation not given. Sampling occurred on day 63 after the first vaccine or placebo injection. Profiled with immunoSEQ multiplex PCR; TCRdb holds only in-frame clones, not every one. In the table there are more than 300,000 clones, roughly 84% of which are singletons. The CDR3 contains 15 residues. The V segment lost 4 bases and the J segment 9 bases; nucleotides outside the gene matches: 8. Germline V gene data show CDR1 as MNHEY and CDR2 as SVGAGI. This sequence originates from a person between 18 and 65 years old who received the Ad26.COV2.S COVID-19 vaccine or a placebo. The chain recombines TRBV6-5 with TRBJ1-5; 11 bases fit TRBD1. This sample comprised peripheral blood, obtained in a trial of Ad26.COV2.S vaccine versus placebo. The CDR3 is CASSLGTGGTWPQHF. In nucleotides, the CDR3 is TGTGCCAGCAGTTTGGGGACAGGGGGAACGTGGCCCCAGCATTTT.